In this sample, the clone carrying this T cell receptor (beta chain) turned up once. The antigen is not known. This entry is derived from a study of T cells in Graves' hyperthyroidism and ophthalmopathy. Notes on the study in general: Blood samples included most of the expanded thyroid clonotypes exceeding 0.001.

Researchers defined stable Graves' hyperthyroidism as no ophthalmopathy progression within 18 months. PBMCs were collected from an approximately 9.4 ml volume of fresh peripheral blood. There are 13 residues in the CDR3. CDR1 KGHDR and CDR2 SFDVKD come from the germline V gene. V shed 10 bases and J shed 4 bases, with 15 bases lying between them. Using RNA transcripts as the source, TCR beta CDR3 regions were amplified. The study used the HTBI primer set for a first-round RT-PCR of the TCR CDR3. Each CDR3 protein gets one entry after TCRdb re-called the multiplex PCR reads with MiXCR. The repertoire holds roughly 710,000 distinct CDR3 sequences, with under 45% as singletons.

The rearrangement joins TRBV24-1 to TRBJ2-5; maybe TRBD2 (6 bases). The sequence was collected from a woman aged 40 to 50 with Graves' hyperthyroidism. Source material: blood. CDR3 DNA: TGTGCCACAGGGCTGGGAGCGGGAGAGACCCAGTACTTC. Its translation is CATGLGAGETQYF.